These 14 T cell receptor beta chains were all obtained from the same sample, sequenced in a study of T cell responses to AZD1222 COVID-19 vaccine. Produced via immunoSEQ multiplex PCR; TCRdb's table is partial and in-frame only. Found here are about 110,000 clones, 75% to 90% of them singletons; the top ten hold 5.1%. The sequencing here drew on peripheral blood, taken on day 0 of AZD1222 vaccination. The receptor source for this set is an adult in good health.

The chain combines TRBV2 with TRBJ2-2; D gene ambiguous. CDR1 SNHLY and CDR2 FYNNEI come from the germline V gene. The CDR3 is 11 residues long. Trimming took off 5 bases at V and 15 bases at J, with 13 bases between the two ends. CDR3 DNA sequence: TGTGCCAGCAGTCTTGGGGTGAAGGTGTTTTTT. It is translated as CASSLGVKVFF.

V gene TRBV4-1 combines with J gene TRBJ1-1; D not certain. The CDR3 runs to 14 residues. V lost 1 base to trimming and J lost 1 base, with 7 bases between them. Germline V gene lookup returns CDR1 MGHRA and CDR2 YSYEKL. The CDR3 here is CASSQGHRNTEAFF. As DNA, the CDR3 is TGCGCCAGCAGCCAAGGACACAGGAACACTGAAGCTTTCTTT.

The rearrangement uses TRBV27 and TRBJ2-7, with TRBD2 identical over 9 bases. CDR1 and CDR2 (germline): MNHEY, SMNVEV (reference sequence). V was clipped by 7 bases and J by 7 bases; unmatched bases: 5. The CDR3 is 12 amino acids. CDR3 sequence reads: CASNGSGREQYF. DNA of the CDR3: TGTGCCAGCAATGGTAGCGGGAGAGAGCAGTACTTC.

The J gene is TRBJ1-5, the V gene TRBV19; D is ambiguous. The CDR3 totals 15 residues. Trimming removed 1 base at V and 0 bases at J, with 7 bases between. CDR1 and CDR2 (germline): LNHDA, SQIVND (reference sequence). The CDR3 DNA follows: TGTGCCAGTAGTATAGTTGGCAGTAGCAATCAGCCCCAGCATTTT. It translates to CASSIVGSSNQPQHF.

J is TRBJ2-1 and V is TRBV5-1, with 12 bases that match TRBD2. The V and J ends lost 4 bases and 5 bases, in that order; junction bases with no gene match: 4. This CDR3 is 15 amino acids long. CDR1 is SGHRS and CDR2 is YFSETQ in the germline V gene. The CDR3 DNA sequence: TGCGCCAGCAGCCGACTAGCGGGAGTCGACAATGAGCAGTTCTTC. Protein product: CASSRLAGVDNEQFF.

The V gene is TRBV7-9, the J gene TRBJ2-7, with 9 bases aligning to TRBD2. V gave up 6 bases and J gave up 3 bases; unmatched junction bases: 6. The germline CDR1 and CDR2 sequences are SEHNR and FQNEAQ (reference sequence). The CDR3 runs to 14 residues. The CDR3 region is CASSPSGTRYEQYF. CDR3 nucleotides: TGTGCCAGCAGTCCTAGCGGGACTCGCTACGAGCAGTACTTC.

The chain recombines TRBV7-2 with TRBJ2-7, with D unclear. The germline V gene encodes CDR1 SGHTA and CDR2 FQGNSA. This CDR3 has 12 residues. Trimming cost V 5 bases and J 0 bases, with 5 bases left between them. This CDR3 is CASSPNSYEQYF. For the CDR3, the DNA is TGTGCCAGCAGCCCCAACTCCTACGAGCAGTACTTC.

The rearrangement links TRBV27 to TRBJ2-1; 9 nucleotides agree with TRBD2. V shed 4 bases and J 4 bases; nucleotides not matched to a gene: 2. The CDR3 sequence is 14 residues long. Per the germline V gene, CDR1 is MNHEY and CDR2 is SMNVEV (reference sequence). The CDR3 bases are TGTGCCAGCAGTTGGCTAGCGGGGTACAATGAGCAGTTCTTC. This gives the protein CASSWLAGYNEQFF.

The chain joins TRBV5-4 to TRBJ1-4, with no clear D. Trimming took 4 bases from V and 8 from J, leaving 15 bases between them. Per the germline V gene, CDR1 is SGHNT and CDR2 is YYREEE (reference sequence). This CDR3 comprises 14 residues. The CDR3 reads CASSPAGGREKLFF. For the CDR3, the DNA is TGTGCCAGCAGCCCAGCCGGCGGGCGGGAAAAACTGTTTTTT.

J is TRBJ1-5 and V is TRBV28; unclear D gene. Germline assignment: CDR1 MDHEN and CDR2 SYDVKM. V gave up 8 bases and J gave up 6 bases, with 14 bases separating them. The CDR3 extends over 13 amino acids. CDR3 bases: TGTGCCAGCGGTGGTTATAGCGGTCAGCCCCAGCATTTT. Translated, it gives CASGGYSGQPQHF.

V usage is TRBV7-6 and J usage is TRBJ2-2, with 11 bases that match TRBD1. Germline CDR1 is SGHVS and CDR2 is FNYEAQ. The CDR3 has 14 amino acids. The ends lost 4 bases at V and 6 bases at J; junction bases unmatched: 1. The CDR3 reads CASSSGQGAGELFF. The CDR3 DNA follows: TGTGCCAGCAGCTCGGGACAGGGGGCCGGGGAGCTGTTTTTT.

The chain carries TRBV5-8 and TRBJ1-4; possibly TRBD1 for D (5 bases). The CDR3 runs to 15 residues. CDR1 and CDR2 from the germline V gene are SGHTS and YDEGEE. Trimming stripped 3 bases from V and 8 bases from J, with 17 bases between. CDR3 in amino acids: CASSYGRGAAEKLFF. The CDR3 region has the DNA TGTGCCAGCAGCTATGGTCGTGGGGCCGCAGAAAAACTGTTTTTT. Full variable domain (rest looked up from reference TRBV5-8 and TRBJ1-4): EAGVTQSPTHLIKTRGQQATLRCSPISGHTSVYWYQQALGLGLQFLLWYDEGEERNRGNFPPRFSGRQFPNYSSELNVNALELEDSALYLCASSYGRGAAEKLFFGSGTQLSVL.

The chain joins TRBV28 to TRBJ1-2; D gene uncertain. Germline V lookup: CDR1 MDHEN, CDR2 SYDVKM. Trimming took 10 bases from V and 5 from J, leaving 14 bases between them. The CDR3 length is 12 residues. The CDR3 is CATLRAEYGYTF. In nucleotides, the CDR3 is TGTGCCACACTCCGGGCCGAATATGGCTACACCTTC.

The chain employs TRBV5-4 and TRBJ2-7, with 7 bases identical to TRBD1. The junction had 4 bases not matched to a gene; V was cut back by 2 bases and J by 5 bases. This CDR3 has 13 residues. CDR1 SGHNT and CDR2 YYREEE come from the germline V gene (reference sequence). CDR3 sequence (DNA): TGTGCCAGCAGCTTCAGGGGGAGCCACGAGCAGTACTTC. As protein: CASSFRGSHEQYF.